These T cell receptor beta chains were read from a single sample in a study of T cells after somatic rescue of genetic block. Data came from immunoSEQ multiplex PCR; TCRdb stores just in-frame clones and leaves some out. The data show around 100,000 clones, with around 90% seen just once and 1.4% held by the top ten. Sequenced sample: peripheral blood mononuclear cells (PBMCs). Receptors were obtained from a woman in her late teens or twenties. Each CDR3 is given with its conserved first and last residue. D genes are given only for firm matches. The listing skips clone size in some rows; elsewhere it reads once, few, many or a size class.

D | size | J | V | CDR3 | DNA
NA | NA | TRBJ2-1 | TRBV6-4 | CASSDSSLDEQFF | TGTGCCAGCAGTGACTCGAGCCTAGATGAGCAGTTCTTC
TRBD2 | NA | TRBJ2-5 | TRBV27 | CASSSRTSGGAFQETQYF | TGTGCCAGCAGTTCACGGACTAGCGGGGGGGCCTTTCAAGAGACCCAGTACTTC
NA | NA | TRBJ2-5 | TRBV7-9 | CASSSHMYQETQYF | TGTGCCAGCAGCTCTCACATGTACCAAGAGACCCAGTACTTC
NA | few | TRBJ1-5 | TRBV10-2 | CASCDSNQPQHF | TGCGCCAGTTGTGATAGCAATCAGCCCCAGCATTTT
NA | NA | TRBJ1-5 | TRBV18 | CASSGYNQPQHF | TGTGCCAGCTCAGGTTACAATCAGCCCCAGCATTTT
TRBD1 | NA | TRBJ1-2 | TRBV7-2 | CASSQDPRGRGGYTF | TGTGCCAGCAGCCAGGACCCCAGGGGGCGCGGTGGCTACACCTTC
NA | NA | TRBJ1-2 | TRBV18 | CASSPPSYGYTF | TGTGCCAGCTCACCACCCTCCTATGGCTACACCTTC
TRBD1 | NA | TRBJ2-2 | TRBV19 | CASTPPGQGADTGELFF | TGTGCCAGTACCCCACCAGGACAGGGGGCCGACACCGGGGAGCTGTTTTTT
NA | NA | TRBJ1-1 | TRBV7-9 | CASTRQSPDTEAFF | TGTGCCAGCACCCGACAGAGTCCGGACACTGAAGCTTTCTTT
NA | once | TRBJ2-6 | TRBV11-2 | CASSLAHISSGANVLTF | TGTGCCAGCAGCTTAGCTCACATCTCCTCTGGGGCCAACGTCCTGACTTTC
TRBD1 | NA | TRBJ2-7 | TRBV30 | CAWSDPGQREQYF | TGTGCCTGGAGTGACCCGGGACAGCGGGAGCAGTACTTC
NA | NA | TRBJ2-5 | TRBV6-1 | CASSDAGIQETQYF | TGTGCCAGCAGTGATGCAGGGATCCAAGAGACCCAGTACTTC
NA | once | TRBJ2-7 | TRBV7-6 | CASSSQGFSYEQYF | TGTGCCAGCAGCTCTCAGGGGTTCTCCTACGAGCAGTACTTC
NA | NA | TRBJ1-1 | TRBV7-3 | CASSFRFNTEAFF | TGTGCCAGCAGCTTTCGTTTTAACACTGAAGCTTTCTTT
TRBD1 | NA | TRBJ2-7 | TRBV5-1 | CASSLVGTGLEQYF | TGCGCCAGCAGCTTGGTAGGGACAGGTCTCGAGCAGTACTTC
TRBD1 | NA | TRBJ1-1 | TRBV4-3 | CASSRVDRANTEAFF | TGCGCCAGCAGCCGAGTGGACAGGGCGAACACTGAAGCTTTCTTT
TRBD1 | NA | TRBJ2-7 | TRBV10-3 | CAIINPGQNYEQYF | TGTGCCATCATTAACCCGGGACAGAACTACGAGCAGTACTTC
NA | NA | TRBJ2-2 | TRBV9 | CASRNPGELFF | TGTGCCAGCAGGAATCCCGGGGAGCTGTTTTTT
NA | NA | TRBJ1-1 | TRBV7-2 | CASSLGARRGTEAFF | TGTGCCAGCAGCTTAGGGGCCCGCCGTGGCACTGAAGCTTTCTTT
NA | NA | TRBJ2-5 | TRBV19 | CASRRVGEETQYF | TGTGCCAGTAGGAGGGTTGGTGAAGAGACCCAGTACTTC
TRBD1 | NA | TRBJ1-2 | TRBV10-1 | CASGEGAYYGYTF | TGCGCCAGCGGGGAGGGGGCCTATTATGGCTACACCTTC
NA | NA | TRBJ2-7 | TRBV5-4 | CASSSGGYEQYF | TGTGCCAGCAGCTCAGGAGGCTACGAGCAGTACTTC
NA | NA | TRBJ1-2 | TRBV5-6 | CASSLDNYGYTF | TGTGCCAGCAGCTTAGACAACTATGGCTACACCTTC
NA | once | TRBJ2-1 | TRBV27 | CASSFSSYNEQFF | TGTGCCAGCAGTTTCAGCTCCTACAATGAGCAGTTCTTC
TRBD2 | NA | TRBJ2-6 | TRBV4-3 | CASSPGGAGANVLTF | TGCGCCAGCAGCCCGGGAGGGGCTGGGGCCAACGTCCTGACTTTC
NA | NA | TRBJ2-1 | TRBV5-1 | CASSLATGRGDEQFF | TGCGCCAGCAGCTTGGCTACCGGCAGAGGGGACGAGCAGTTCTTC
NA | NA | TRBJ1-2 | TRBV19 | CASSIVPGVEYGYTF | TGTGCCAGTAGTATCGTCCCGGGGGTCGAGTATGGCTACACCTTC
TRBD2 | NA | TRBJ2-7 | TRBV7-9 | CASSSVYWTSGNSLEQYF | TGTGCCAGCAGCTCCGTTTATTGGACTAGCGGGAACAGTCTCGAGCAGTACTTC
TRBD1 | NA | TRBJ1-1 | TRBV6-5 | CASSYSPGQGVPEAFF | TGTGCCAGCAGTTACTCTCCGGGACAGGGAGTCCCTGAAGCTTTCTTT
NA | NA | TRBJ2-5 | TRBV7-6 | CASSLVGRTQETQYF | TGTGCCAGCAGCTTAGTAGGCAGAACTCAAGAGACCCAGTACTTC
NA | NA | TRBJ2-3 | TRBV9 | CASSSSGVGTDTQYF | TGTGCCAGCAGCTCCAGTGGGGTCGGCACAGATACGCAGTATTTT
NA | NA | TRBJ2-3 | TRBV7-2 | CASSPRTDTQYF | TGTGCCAGCAGCCCACGCACAGATACGCAGTATTTT
NA | few | TRBJ1-5 | TRBV11-2 | CASSPGTSNQPQHF | TGTGCCAGCAGCCCCGGGACAAGCAATCAGCCCCAGCATTTT
TRBD2 | NA | TRBJ2-1 | TRBV2 | CASRSGGGLNEQFF | TGTGCCAGCAGGAGCGGGGGGGGACTCAATGAGCAGTTCTTC
NA | NA | TRBJ1-6 | TRBV27 | CASSFGALPNSPLHF | TGTGCCAGCAGTTTTGGGGCCCTTCCTAATTCACCCCTCCACTTT
NA | NA | TRBJ1-4 | TRBV13 | CASSRRNAKLFF | TGTGCCAGCAGCCGACGAAATGCAAAACTGTTTTTT
NA | few | TRBJ2-3 | TRBV6-1 | CASRTTLPSTDTQYF | TGTGCCAGCAGGACGACATTACCTAGCACAGATACGCAGTATTTT
TRBD1 | once | TRBJ1-2 | TRBV4-3 | CASSQARDRGFYGYTF | TGCGCCAGCAGCCAAGCCCGGGACAGGGGTTTCTATGGCTACACCTTC
NA | NA | TRBJ2-2 | TRBV5-1 | CASSSPGRVLSTGELFF | TGCGCCAGCAGCTCCCCAGGCCGGGTACTAAGCACCGGGGAGCTGTTTTTT
TRBD2 | NA | TRBJ2-1 | TRBV7-7 | CASSGGPSSYNEQFF | TGTGCCAGCTCGGGGGGACCGAGCTCCTACAATGAGCAGTTCTTC
NA | NA | TRBJ2-3 | TRBV20-1 | CSARGSEQYF | TGCAGTGCTAGGGGTAGTGAGCAGTATTTT
NA | NA | TRBJ2-1 | TRBV25-1 | CASSGVNEQFF | TGTGCCAGCAGTGGGGTAAATGAGCAGTTCTTC
NA | NA | TRBJ1-5 | TRBV11-2 | CASSLVPGQNQPQHF | TGTGCCAGCAGCTTAGTGCCTGGACAGAATCAGCCCCAGCATTTT
TRBD1 | NA | TRBJ2-5 | TRBV2 | CASTLRGPQETQYF | TGTGCCAGCACACTCAGGGGGCCCCAAGAGACCCAGTACTTC
NA | NA | TRBJ1-5 | TRBV7-3 | CASSLTFCFINQPQHF | TGTGCCAGCAGCTTAACGTTCTGCTTTATCAATCAGCCCCAGCATTTT